This TCR beta chain derives from a study of CD8 T cells in ankylosing spondylitis. Germline CDR1 reads GTSNPN; CDR2 reads SVGIG (reference sequence). The CDR3 extends over 15 amino acids. The J segment lost 4 bases and the V segment lost 0 bases, leaving 6 bases of the junction unmatched. This clonotype was detected ten times or more. The antigen is not known. Notes on the study in general: Ankylosing spondylitis blood appeared to carry a characteristic TCR beta motif of roughly 8 highly homologous variants. Reportedly, significant enrichment of disease-linked clones occurred in matched ankylosing spondylitis synovial fluid.

MiXCR was run by TCRdb on the 5' RACE reads, yielding one entry per CDR3 protein. The sample has 80,000 to 100,000 distinct CDR3 sequences, roughly 8.7% seen once. Input material: blood, either unsorted or a sorted T cell fraction (not recorded which). This TCR derives from a male donor with ankylosing spondylitis or in good health (not recorded which). V gene TRBV30 combines with J gene TRBJ2-3; 8 bases are a match to TRBD1. The chain's CDR3 is CAWSVGRGPADTQYF. As DNA, the CDR3 is TGTGCCTGGAGTGTAGGCAGGGGGCCCGCAGATACGCAGTATTTT.